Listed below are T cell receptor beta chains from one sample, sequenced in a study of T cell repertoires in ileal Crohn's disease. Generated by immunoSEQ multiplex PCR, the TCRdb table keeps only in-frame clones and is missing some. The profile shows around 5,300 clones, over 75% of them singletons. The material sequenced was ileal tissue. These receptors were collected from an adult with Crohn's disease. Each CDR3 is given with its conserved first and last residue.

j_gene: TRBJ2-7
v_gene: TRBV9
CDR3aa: CASSSQGAYEQYF

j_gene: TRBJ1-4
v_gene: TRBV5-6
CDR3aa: CASSYGTVEKLFF

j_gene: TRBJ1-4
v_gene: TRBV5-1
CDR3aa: CASSPDRFNEKLFF

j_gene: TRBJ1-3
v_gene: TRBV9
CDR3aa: CASSVDRVGSGNTIYF

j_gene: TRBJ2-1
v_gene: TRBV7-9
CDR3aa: CASSSTGGSNEQFF

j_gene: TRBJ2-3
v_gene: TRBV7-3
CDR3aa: CASSLLAGGTDTQYF

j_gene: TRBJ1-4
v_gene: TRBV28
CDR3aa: CASSPRVGNEKLFF

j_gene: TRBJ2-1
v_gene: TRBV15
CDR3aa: CATSREVHSYNEQFF

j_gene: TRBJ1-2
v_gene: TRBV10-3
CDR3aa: CAISELAGPSYGYTF

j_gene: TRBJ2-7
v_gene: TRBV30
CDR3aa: CAWTRDSMSGEQYF

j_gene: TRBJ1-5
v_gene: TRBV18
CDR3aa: CASSPNSNQPQHF

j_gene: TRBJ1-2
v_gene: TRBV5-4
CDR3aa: CASSSMTGGSRNGYTF

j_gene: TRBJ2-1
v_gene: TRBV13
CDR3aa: CASRTGRSSYNEQFF

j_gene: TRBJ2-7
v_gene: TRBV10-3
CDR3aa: CAISPGGTVEQYF

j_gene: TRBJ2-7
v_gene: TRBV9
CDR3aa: CASSVVAGGPGEQYF

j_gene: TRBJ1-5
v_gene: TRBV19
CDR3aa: CASRGRVWGNQPQHF

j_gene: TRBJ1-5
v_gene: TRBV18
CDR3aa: CASSRDKHSNQPQHF

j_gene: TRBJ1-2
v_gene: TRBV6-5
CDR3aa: CASSPLGGNYGYTF

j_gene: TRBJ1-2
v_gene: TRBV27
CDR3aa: CASSQTGGLGYTF

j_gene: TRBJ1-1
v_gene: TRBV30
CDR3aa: CAWAGVSLNTEAFF

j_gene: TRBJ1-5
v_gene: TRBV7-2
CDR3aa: CASSERQGNQPQHF

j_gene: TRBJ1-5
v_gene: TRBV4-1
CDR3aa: CASSPEAGWGNQPQHF

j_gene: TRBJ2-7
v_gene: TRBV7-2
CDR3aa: CASSLGASGGTPYEQYF

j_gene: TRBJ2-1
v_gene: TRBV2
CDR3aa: CASSDGLAPGSRLFF

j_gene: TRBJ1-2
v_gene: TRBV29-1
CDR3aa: CSVTGTGGSGYTF

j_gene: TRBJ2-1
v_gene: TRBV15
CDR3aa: CATSRGIGGANNEQFF

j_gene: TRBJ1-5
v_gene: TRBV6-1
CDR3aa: CASSAPPGQGYNQPQHF

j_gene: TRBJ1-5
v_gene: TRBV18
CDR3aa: CASSVMESNQPQHF

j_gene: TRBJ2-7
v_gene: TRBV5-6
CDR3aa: CASSPGLAEYEQYF

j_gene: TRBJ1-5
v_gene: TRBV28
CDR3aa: CASSLPTGPQHF

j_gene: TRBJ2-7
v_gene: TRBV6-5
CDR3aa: CASSWTGRYEQYF

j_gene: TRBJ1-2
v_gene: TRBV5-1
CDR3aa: CASSLDQVTYGYTF

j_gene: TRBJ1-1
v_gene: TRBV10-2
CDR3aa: CASRGTGENTEAFF

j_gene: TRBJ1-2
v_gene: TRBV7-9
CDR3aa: CASSYDGSGYTF

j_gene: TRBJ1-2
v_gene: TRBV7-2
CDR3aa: CASSPGRTPYGYTF

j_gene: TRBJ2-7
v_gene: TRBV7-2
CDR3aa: CASSRTGGGSNEQYF

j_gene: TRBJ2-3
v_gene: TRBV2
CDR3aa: CASSPGTGGTDTQYF

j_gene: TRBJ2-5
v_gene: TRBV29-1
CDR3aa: CSVASPATSQETQYF

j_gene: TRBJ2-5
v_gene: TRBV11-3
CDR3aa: CASSLAGGPGETQYF

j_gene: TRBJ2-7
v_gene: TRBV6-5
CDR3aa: CASKVATGPAYEQYF

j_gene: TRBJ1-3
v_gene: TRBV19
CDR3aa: CASLDRSTGNTIYF

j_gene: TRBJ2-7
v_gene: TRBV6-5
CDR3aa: CASSYKPGQGVYEQYF

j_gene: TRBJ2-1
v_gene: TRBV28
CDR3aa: CAGGAGGREQFF

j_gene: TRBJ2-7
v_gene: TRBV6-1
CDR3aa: CASSWDRGYEQYF

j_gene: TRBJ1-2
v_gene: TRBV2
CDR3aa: CASSEAFGTVNYGYTF

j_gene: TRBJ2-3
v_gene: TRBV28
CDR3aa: CASRDLAGGWLDTQYF

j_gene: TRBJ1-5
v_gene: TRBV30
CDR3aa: CAWSTKGVQPQHF